A single sample gave rise to the 14 T cell receptor beta chains below, sequenced in a study of STAT5B mutations in CD4+ large granular lymphocyte leukemia. Sequencing used immunoSEQ multiplex PCR; TCRdb keeps in-frame clones, though not all of them. The sample lists about 34,000 clones, 69% seen once, with about 2.5% in the top ten. The sample comprised CD4+ T cells from blood buffy coats. These receptors were obtained from a human donor in good health.

The chain employs TRBV5-1 and TRBJ2-3; either TRBD1 or TRBD2 may supply D (5 bases each). Germline lookup yields CDR1 SGHRS and CDR2 YFSETQ. The CDR3 extends over 17 amino acids. The V end lost 5 bases, the J end lost 4 bases, and 23 bases lay between the germline ends. The CDR3 reads CASRSGPGRLRADTQYF. Written as DNA, the CDR3 is TGCGCCAGCAGATCCGGCCCGGGACGCCTGAGGGCAGATACGCAGTATTTT.

The V and J genes are TRBV18 and TRBJ2-1; D gene unclear. CDR1 is KGHSH and CDR2 is LQKENI in the germline V gene. Trimming pared 6 bases from V and 5 bases from J, leaving 11 bases between. The CDR3 loop spans 13 amino acids. CDR3 loop: CASSSVRNNEQFF. In DNA, the CDR3 is TGTGCCAGCTCCTCGGTCAGGAACAATGAGCAGTTCTTC.

The V call is TRBV2, the J call TRBJ2-5, with 9 bases that match TRBD2. The V gene end was trimmed by 4 bases and the J gene end by 2 bases; junction bases not matched to a gene: 5. The CDR3 contains 15 residues. Per the germline V gene, CDR1 is SNHLY and CDR2 is FYNNEI. The CDR3 DNA follows: TGTGCCAGCAGTGGGGTAGCGGGGGAGCAAGAGACCCAGTACTTC. Protein sequence: CASSGVAGEQETQYF.

V gene TRBV18 combines with J gene TRBJ2-1; tentatively, D is TRBD1 or TRBD2 (6 bases each). The ends were cut back, 4 bases at V and 5 bases at J, with 18 bases in the middle. Germline-derived CDR1 and CDR2 are KGHSH and LQKENI. This CDR3 has 16 residues. The DNA for the CDR3 is TGTGCCAGCTCACGGAATGGGGGGACAAACAACAATGAGCAGTTCTTC. It codes for CASSRNGGTNNNEQFF.

This chain connects TRBV4-3 to TRBJ1-6, with no clear D. Trimming removed 4 bases from V and 9 bases from J, with 16 bases in between. Per the germline V gene, CDR1 is LGHNA and CDR2 is YSLEER. The CDR3 totals 15 residues. The CDR3 sequence: CASSLGIYTSSPLHF. DNA of the CDR3: TGCGCCAGCAGCCTCGGAATTTACACCTCTTCACCCCTCCACTTT.

This clone was observed a handful of times. The chain has TRBV30 and TRBJ2-3; TRBD2 matches at 9 bases. Germline CDR1 GTSNPN, CDR2 SVGIG (reference sequence). V lost 4 bases and J lost 2; bases outside the gene matches: 1. The CDR3 extends over 13 amino acids. The CDR3 DNA is TGTGCCTGGACTAGCGGGGTCACAGATACGCAGTATTTT. Amino acids: CAWTSGVTDTQYF.

The rearrangement joins TRBV5-4 to TRBJ1-1; TRBD1 agrees at 9 bases. This CDR3 is 16 amino acids long. Germline lookup yields CDR1 SGHNT and CDR2 YYREEE (reference sequence). The ends lost 4 bases at V and 0 bases at J; junction bases unmatched: 7. The CDR3 sequence: CASSIPGTGLNTEAFF. The CDR3 nucleotides are TGTGCCAGCAGCATACCCGGGACAGGGTTGAACACTGAAGCTTTCTTT.

The chain's CDR3 is CASSQALPGQGYYNEQFF. The CDR3 nucleotides read TGTGCCAGCAGCCAAGCCCTCCCGGGACAGGGGTATTACAATGAGCAGTTCTTC. The V and J genes are TRBV4-2 and TRBJ2-1, with TRBD1 matching 10 bases. In germline, CDR1 is LGHNA, CDR2 YNFKEQ. The V segment lost 1 base and the J segment 4 bases; nucleotides outside the gene matches: 10. The CDR3 has 18 residues.

This clone was seen only a few times. This chain joins TRBV19 and TRBJ2-7; 8 positions agree with TRBD1. Trimming took 8 bases from V and 3 from J; bases not matched to a gene: 12. In germline, CDR1 is LNHDA, CDR2 SQIVND (reference sequence). This CDR3 has 15 residues. This CDR3 reads CASARFQGAVYEQYF. CDR3 DNA sequence: TGTGCCAGTGCGCGATTTCAGGGGGCAGTCTACGAGCAGTACTTC.

V gene TRBV9 combines with J gene TRBJ1-2; D may be TRBD1 (6 bases). CDR1 and CDR2 (germline): SGDLS, YYNGEE. The CDR3 has 16 amino acids. Trimming cost V 4 bases and J 5 bases, with 21 bases left between them. The CDR3 DNA sequence: TGTGCCAGCAGCAAAGGTTCGACACAGGGAGGTTATGGCTACACCTTC. Its protein is CASSKGSTQGGYGYTF. Complete variable domain (other parts from reference TRBV9 and TRBJ1-2): DSGVTQTPKHLITATGQRVTLRCSPRSGDLSVYWYQQSLDQGLQFLIQYYNGEERAKGNILERFSAQQFPDLHSELNLSSLELGDSALYFCASSKGSTQGGYGYTFGSGTRLTVV.

The chain has TRBV7-2 and TRBJ2-1; 11 bases match TRBD2. The germline gives CDR1 SGHTA, CDR2 FQGNSA. The CDR3 extends over 16 amino acids. The junction had 5 bases not matched to a gene; V was cut back by 5 bases and J by 2 bases. The CDR3 DNA reads TGTGCCAGCAGCCAACGACTAGCGGGAACCTACAATGAGCAGTTCTTC. Protein: CASSQRLAGTYNEQFF.

This chain joins TRBV5-1 and TRBJ1-6; D is unresolved. Germline lookup yields CDR1 SGHRS and CDR2 YFSETQ. There are 14 residues in the CDR3. The V end was cut by 3 bases, the J end by 9 bases, with 13 bases between. CDR3 nucleotide sequence: TGCGCCAGCAGCTCGGACGGGGATCGTTCACCCCTCCACTTT. Amino acid sequence: CASSSDGDRSPLHF.

Worth noting for this clone: Other DNA sequences of this sample code for an identical CDR3. The V call is TRBV5-1, the J call TRBJ2-3; D possibly matches TRBD1 or TRBD2 (5 bases each). CDR1 is SGHRS and CDR2 is YFSETQ in the germline V gene. V shed 1 base and J shed 2 bases, with 11 bases lying between them. This CDR3 has 15 amino acids. The CDR3 DNA is TGCGCCAGCAGCTTGCAGGGCCGGGACACAGATACGCAGTATTTT. Translation gives CASSLQGRDTDTQYF.

V and J are TRBV5-6 and TRBJ1-1; D remains ambiguous. Germline CDR1 reads SGHDT; CDR2 reads YYEEEE. The CDR3 is 19 residues long. Trimming pared 4 bases from V and 1 base from J, leaving 26 bases between. In nucleotides, the CDR3 is TGTGCCAGCAGCCCCCTCACCGGTGGAGCCGCGCGCGAGAACACTGAAGCTTTCTTT. Its protein product is CASSPLTGGAARENTEAFF.